These 27 T cell receptor beta chains were all obtained from the same sample, sequenced in a study of PD-L1 blockade in urothelial cancer. Using immunoSEQ multiplex PCR, the repertoire was profiled, and TCRdb retains in-frame clones only, with some absent. The sample yields approximately 80,000 clones, roughly 80% seen once. Sequenced here: PBMCs, sampled around atezolizumab (anti-PD-L1) treatment. The origin of the receptors is a man in his 70s with urothelial cancer.

The rearrangement links TRBV6-1 to TRBJ2-6, with no clear D. The CDR3 loop spans 15 amino acids. Germline V gives CDR1 MNHNS, CDR2 SASEGT. Trimming stripped 4 bases from V and 0 bases from J, with 7 bases between. The DNA of the CDR3 is TGTGCCAGCAGTGTGAGTTACTCTGGGGCCAACGTCCTGACTTTC. Its translation: CASSVSYSGANVLTF.

The genes are TRBV29-1 and TRBJ1-2, with 7 bases matching TRBD1. Germline V gives CDR1 SQVTM, CDR2 ANQGSEA. With 8 bases clipped from V and 7 bases from J, the junction kept 7 bases outside the gene matches. This CDR3 is 11 amino acids long. The chain's CDR3 is CSTQGWGGYTF. The CDR3 bases are TGCAGCACACAGGGGTGGGGTGGCTACACCTTC.

V usage is TRBV18 and J usage is TRBJ2-5; no definite D call. CDR1 is KGHSH, CDR2 LQKENI, per germline. The CDR3 is made up of 13 amino acids. Trimming pared 0 bases from V and 5 bases from J, leaving 7 bases between. The CDR3 reads CASSPPSEETQYF. For the CDR3, the DNA is TGTGCCAGCTCACCACCTTCGGAGGAGACCCAGTACTTC.

The chain carries TRBV11-2 and TRBJ1-1, with D tentatively TRBD1 (6 bases). CDR1 and CDR2 from the germline V gene are SGHAT and FQNNGV. The CDR3 consists of 14 residues. V lost 1 base and J 3 bases, leaving 9 bases between the germline ends. The CDR3 reads CASSLGGGHTEAFF. CDR3 nucleotide sequence: TGTGCCAGCAGCTTAGGCGGGGGGCACACTGAAGCTTTCTTT.

The chain links TRBV10-3 to TRBJ2-1; possibly TRBD1 for D (5 bases). The CDR3 runs to 13 residues. Germline CDR1 is ENHRY and CDR2 is SYGVKD. Trimming took 0 bases from V and 7 from J, leaving 7 bases between them. The CDR3 bases are TGTGCCATCAGTGAGTCAAGGGGTAATGAGCAGTTCTTC. Translated, it gives CAISESRGNEQFF.

CDR3 region: CASSYSPYSGNTIYF. CDR3 nucleotides: TGTGCCAGCAGTTACTCGCCCTACTCTGGAAACACCATATATTTT. This chain joins TRBV6-5 and TRBJ1-3; D is ambiguous. The CDR3 contains 15 residues. V lost 0 bases and J 0 bases, leaving 6 bases between the germline ends. Germline lookup yields CDR1 MNHEY and CDR2 SVGAGI.

This clone was detected a few times. In DNA, the CDR3 is TGTGCCAGTAGTACCGCCGGGACAGGGGGCGAGGCTTTCTTT. Protein product: CASSTAGTGGEAFF. V usage is TRBV19 and J usage is TRBJ1-1; 12 bases align to TRBD1. Trimming cost V 4 bases and J 11 bases; bases outside gene matches: 8. From germline, CDR1 is LNHDA and CDR2 SQIVND (reference sequence). The CDR3 covers 14 residues.

This clone appeared a few times. This chain connects TRBV2 to TRBJ1-2, with D perhaps matching TRBD1 (5 bases). V lost 5 bases to trimming and J lost 5 bases, with 15 bases between them. Germline CDR1 reads SNHLY; CDR2 reads FYNNEI. This CDR3 region has 14 residues. The CDR3, as DNA: TGTGCCAGCAGTACTCTGGGGCCTCCTTATGGCTACACCTTC. This codes for CASSTLGPPYGYTF.

The rearrangement links TRBV7-9 to TRBJ1-2; 9 bases fit TRBD1. Trimming removed 3 bases from V and 8 bases from J; junction bases left unmatched: 13. The CDR3 totals 16 residues. Germline-derived CDR1 and CDR2 are SEHNR and FQNEAQ (reference sequence). The DNA of the CDR3 is TGTGCCAGCAGCTTCGCCGACAGGGGGAATTATGTAGGCTACACCTTC. The encoded protein is CASSFADRGNYVGYTF.

The chain joins TRBV9 to TRBJ2-1; TRBD2 agrees at 7 bases. V was pared by 6 bases and J by 7 bases, with 10 bases of the junction left unmatched. This CDR3 region has 14 residues. CDR1 is SGDLS and CDR2 is YYNGEE in the germline V gene. CDR3 DNA sequence: TGTGCCAGCAACAGAGCTCGGGGGGTAAATGAGCAGTTCTTC. As protein: CASNRARGVNEQFF.

The chain joins TRBV25-1 to TRBJ2-1, with 10 nucleotides matching TRBD2. Germline trimming cut 5 bases from V and 5 bases from J; bases unmatched to any gene: 3. The CDR3 extends over 14 amino acids. The germline gives CDR1 MGHDK, CDR2 SYGVNS. The CDR3 spells CASSLAGDNNEQFF. The CDR3 DNA reads as TGTGCCAGCAGTCTAGCGGGGGACAACAATGAGCAGTTCTTC.

DNA for the CDR3: TGTGCCAGCAGCCCGCCCGGGACAGGGCCCTCCACAGATACGCAGTATTTT. It codes for CASSPPGTGPSTDTQYF. The rearrangement uses TRBV5-4 and TRBJ2-3, with TRBD1 identical over 9 bases. CDR3 length: 17 amino acids. Germline CDR1 SGHNT, CDR2 YYREEE (reference sequence). Trimming cost V 4 bases and J 2 bases; bases outside gene matches: 11. The full variable domain, rest sourced from reference TRBV5-4 and TRBJ2-3, is ETGVTQSPTHLIKTRGQQVTLRCSSQSGHNTVSWYQQALGQGPQFIFQYYREEENGRGNFPPRFSGLQFPNYSSELNVNALELDDSALYLCASSPPGTGPSTDTQYFGPGTRLTVL.

The J gene is TRBJ1-4, the V gene TRBV7-9; no firm D call. This CDR3 spans 14 amino acids. Trimming took off 5 bases at V and 7 bases at J, with 14 bases between the two ends. CDR1 is SEHNR and CDR2 is FQNEAQ in the germline V gene (reference sequence). The CDR3: CASSREGGIEKLFF. The CDR3 nucleotides are TGTGCCAGCAGCAGAGAGGGAGGAATTGAAAAACTGTTTTTT. Full variable domain (remainder filled in from reference TRBV7-9 and TRBJ1-4): DTGVSQNPRHKITKRGQNVTFRCDPISEHNRLYWYRQTLGQGPEFLTYFQNEAQLEKSRLLSDRFSAERPKGSFSTLEIQRTEQGDSAMYLCASSREGGIEKLFFGSGTQLSVL.

The chain joins TRBV4-3 to TRBJ2-5, with D possibly matching TRBD2 (6 bases). CDR1 is LGHNA, CDR2 YSLEER, per germline. The CDR3 contains 18 residues. V lost 1 base and J lost 4, with 22 bases in between. CDR3 protein: CASSQGGLAGGTGETQYF. The CDR3 nucleotides read TGCGCCAGCAGCCAAGGGGGGTTGGCTGGGGGGACTGGAGAGACCCAGTACTTC.

This sequence joins TRBV7-2 and TRBJ2-7; 7 bases are a match to TRBD2. Germline values: CDR1 SGHTA, CDR2 FQGNSA. With 4 bases clipped from V and 0 bases from J, the junction kept 12 bases outside the gene matches. The CDR3 has 17 residues. The CDR3 DNA reads TGTGCCAGCAGCTACAGCACAGCGGGGTTAACCTCCTACGAGCAGTACTTC. Its translation: CASSYSTAGLTSYEQYF.

This clone appeared a few times. The chain is built from TRBV11-2 and TRBJ1-6; D is uncertain. The length of the CDR3 is 15 residues. Germline loops: CDR1 SGHAT, CDR2 FQNNGV. V was shortened by 0 bases and J by 10 bases, with 13 bases between the two germline ends. This CDR3 is CASSLDRVSGSPLHF. The CDR3 nucleotides read TGTGCCAGCAGCTTAGATCGGGTGAGCGGCTCACCCCTCCACTTT.

This clone has just a few counts. The chain uses TRBV9 and TRBJ2-2; perhaps TRBD2 as D (5 bases). Trimming took 0 bases from V and 6 from J, leaving 12 bases between them. The CDR3 spans 15 residues. Looked up from germline, CDR1 is SGDLS and CDR2 is YYNGEE. The CDR3 is CASSVDRVGAGELFF. The CDR3 DNA sequence: TGTGCCAGCAGCGTAGATCGGGTCGGGGCCGGGGAGCTGTTTTTT.

This clone is medium-sized within its sample. The chain joins TRBV19 to TRBJ2-1; 7 bases fit TRBD2. The V gene end was trimmed by 8 bases and the J gene end by 10 bases; junction bases not matched to a gene: 5. The germline CDR1 and CDR2 sequences are LNHDA and SQIVND (reference sequence). The CDR3 is 11 amino acids. In DNA form, the CDR3 reads TGTGCCAGTCTCGGGGGGAGAGAGCAGTTCTTC. Translation: CASLGGREQFF.

This chain joins TRBV7-8 and TRBJ2-3; tentative D call: TRBD2 (5 bases). Germline V lookup: CDR1 SGHVS, CDR2 FQNEAQ. The CDR3 runs 16 residues. The V end was cut by 1 base, the J end by 3 bases, with 14 bases between. The CDR3: CASSLGLTPLTDTQYF. CDR3 sequence (DNA): TGTGCCAGCAGCTTAGGACTAACCCCTTTGACAGATACGCAGTATTTT.

This clone came up once. The rearrangement uses TRBV9 and TRBJ1-2, with 9 bases lining up with TRBD1. Germline CDR1 is SGDLS and CDR2 is YYNGEE. V shed 4 bases and J 7 bases; nucleotides not matched to a gene: 8. The CDR3 runs 14 residues. The CDR3 region is CASSYTGGGGGYTF. CDR3 in DNA: TGTGCCAGCAGCTACACAGGGGGCGGCGGTGGCTACACCTTC. Using reference TRBV9 and TRBJ1-2 for the parts outside the CDR3, the full variable domain is DSGVTQTPKHLITATGQRVTLRCSPRSGDLSVYWYQQSLDQGLQFLIQYYNGEERAKGNILERFSAQQFPDLHSELNLSSLELGDSALYFCASSYTGGGGGYTFGSGTRLTVV.

This chain connects TRBV7-9 to TRBJ1-1; a possible D gene is TRBD1 (5 bases). This CDR3 contains 11 residues. The germline gives CDR1 SEHNR, CDR2 FQNEAQ (reference sequence). V dropped 3 bases and J dropped 8 bases, with 7 bases sitting between them. CDR3 sequence: CASSLDKEAFF. The CDR3 DNA reads as TGTGCCAGCAGCTTGGACAAAGAAGCTTTCTTT.

The rearrangement links TRBV18 to TRBJ1-1; D unresolved. The CDR3 extends over 12 amino acids. The ends were cut back, 1 base at V and 6 bases at J, with 6 bases in the middle. The germline V gene encodes CDR1 KGHSH and CDR2 LQKENI. The CDR3 DNA follows: TGTGCCAGCTCACCACAGACTCCTGAAGCTTTCTTT. Its translation is CASSPQTPEAFF.

This clone was observed a handful of times. The chain couples TRBV19 to TRBJ1-1; D is undetermined. From germline, CDR1 is LNHDA and CDR2 SQIVND (reference sequence). This CDR3 spans 13 amino acids. Trimming removed 3 bases from V and 7 bases from J, with 12 bases in between. The DNA for the CDR3 is TGTGCCAGTAGTATTTACGAAGGGAGTGAAGCTTTCTTT. This gives the protein CASSIYEGSEAFF.

This clone was detected only once. This sequence joins TRBV19 and TRBJ2-7; 10 bases fit TRBD1. Looked up from germline, CDR1 is LNHDA and CDR2 is SQIVND (reference sequence). Unmatched junction bases numbered 6, after V lost 7 bases and J lost 0 bases. This CDR3 spans 15 amino acids. The CDR3 bases are TGTGCCAGTATGCCGGGACAGGGGAACTCCTACGAGCAGTACTTC. It codes for CASMPGQGNSYEQYF. Complete variable domain (other parts from reference TRBV19 and TRBJ2-7): DGGITQSPKYLFRKEGQNVTLSCEQNLNHDAMYWYRQDPGQGLRLIYYSQIVNDFQKGDIAEGYSVSREKKESFPLTVTSAQKNPTAFYLCASMPGQGNSYEQYFGPGTRLTVT.

This chain uses TRBV5-1 with TRBJ2-5; possibly TRBD2 for D (7 bases). V shed 5 bases and J shed 4 bases, with 12 bases lying between them. CDR1 is SGHRS, CDR2 YFSETQ, per germline. CDR3 length: 13 residues. The DNA of the CDR3 is TGCGCCAGCAGAAGGGGGGGCGGAGAGACCCAGTACTTC. Translated, it gives CASRRGGGETQYF. The variable domain in full, with the rest retrieved from reference TRBV5-1 and TRBJ2-5, is KAGVTQTPRYLIKTRGQQVTLSCSPISGHRSVSWYQQTPGQGLQFLFEYFSETQRNKGNFPGRFSGRQFSNSRSEMNVSTLELGDSALYLCASRRGGGETQYFGPGTRLLVL.

This chain joins TRBV7-2 and TRBJ1-2; 7 bases fit TRBD1. CDR1 and CDR2 from the germline V gene are SGHTA and FQGNSA. The CDR3 covers 14 residues. Trimming at V came to 0 bases and at J to 6 bases, leaving 4 bases not matched to a gene. CDR3 loop: CASSLARQGHGYTF. The DNA for the CDR3 is TGTGCCAGCAGCTTAGCCCGACAGGGTCATGGCTACACCTTC. Supplemented by reference TRBV7-2 and TRBJ1-2, the full variable domain reads GAGVSQSPSNKVTEKGKDVELRCDPISGHTALYWYRQSLGQGLEFLIYFQGNSAPDKSGLPSDRFSAERTGGSVSTLTIQRTQQEDSAVYLCASSLARQGHGYTFGSGTRLTVV.

This sequence joins TRBV5-5 and TRBJ2-1; a possible D gene is TRBD1 (6 bases). This CDR3 has 14 amino acids. V was clipped by 4 bases and J by 4 bases, with 12 bases between them. The germline V gene encodes CDR1 SGHKS and CDR2 YYEKEE (reference sequence). The CDR3 DNA reads as TGTGCCAGCAGCCAACCGACAGGTTACAATGAGCAGTTCTTC. This gives the protein CASSQPTGYNEQFF.